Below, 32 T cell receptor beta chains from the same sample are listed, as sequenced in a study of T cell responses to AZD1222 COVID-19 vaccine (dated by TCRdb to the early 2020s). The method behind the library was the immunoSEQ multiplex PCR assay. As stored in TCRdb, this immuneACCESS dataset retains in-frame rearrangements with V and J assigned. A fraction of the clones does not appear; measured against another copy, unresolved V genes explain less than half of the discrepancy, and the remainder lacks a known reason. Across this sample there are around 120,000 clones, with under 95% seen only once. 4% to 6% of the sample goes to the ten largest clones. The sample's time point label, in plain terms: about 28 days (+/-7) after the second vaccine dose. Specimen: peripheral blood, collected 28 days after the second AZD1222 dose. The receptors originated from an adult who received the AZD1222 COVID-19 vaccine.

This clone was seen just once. This CDR3 is CASSKWEVGTGGAKTYEQYF. CDR3 bases: TGTGCCAGCAGCAAATGGGAAGTAGGGACAGGGGGCGCTAAAACCTACGAGCAGTACTTC. The V gene is TRBV21-1, the J gene TRBJ2-7; TRBD1, the table's D call, was not compared with the DNA. TRBV21-1 is termed a pseudogene. This CDR3 contains 20 residues.

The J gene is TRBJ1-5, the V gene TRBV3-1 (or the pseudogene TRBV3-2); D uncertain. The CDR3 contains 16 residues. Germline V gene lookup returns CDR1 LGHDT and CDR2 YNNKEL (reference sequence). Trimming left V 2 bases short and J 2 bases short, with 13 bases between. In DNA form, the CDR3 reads TGTGCCAGCAGCCAATCTACGGCAGGCCGCAATCAGCCCCAGCATTTT. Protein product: CASSQSTAGRNQPQHF.

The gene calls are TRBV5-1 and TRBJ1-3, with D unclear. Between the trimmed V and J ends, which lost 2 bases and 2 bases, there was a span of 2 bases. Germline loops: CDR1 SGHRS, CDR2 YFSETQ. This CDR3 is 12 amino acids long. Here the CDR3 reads CASSFPGNTIYF. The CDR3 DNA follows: TGCGCCAGCAGCTTTCCTGGAAACACCATATATTTT.

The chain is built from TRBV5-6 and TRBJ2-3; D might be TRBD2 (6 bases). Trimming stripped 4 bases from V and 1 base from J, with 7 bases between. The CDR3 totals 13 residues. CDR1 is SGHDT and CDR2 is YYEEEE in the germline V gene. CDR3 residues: CASSPGGTDTQYF. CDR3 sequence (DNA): TGTGCCAGCAGCCCGGGAGGCACAGATACGCAGTATTTT.

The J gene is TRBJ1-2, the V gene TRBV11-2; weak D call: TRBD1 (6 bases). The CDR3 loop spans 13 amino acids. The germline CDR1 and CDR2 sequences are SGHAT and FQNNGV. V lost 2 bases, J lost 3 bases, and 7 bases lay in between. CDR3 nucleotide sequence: TGTGCCAGCAGCTTAAACAGGGACTATGGCTACACCTTC. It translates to CASSLNRDYGYTF.

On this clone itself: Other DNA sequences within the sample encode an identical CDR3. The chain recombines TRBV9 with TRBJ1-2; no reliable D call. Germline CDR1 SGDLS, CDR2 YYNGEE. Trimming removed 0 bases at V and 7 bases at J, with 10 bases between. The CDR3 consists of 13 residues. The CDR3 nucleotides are TGTGCCAGCAGCGTAGGAGGGCTCGGTGGCTACACCTTC. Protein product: CASSVGGLGGYTF.

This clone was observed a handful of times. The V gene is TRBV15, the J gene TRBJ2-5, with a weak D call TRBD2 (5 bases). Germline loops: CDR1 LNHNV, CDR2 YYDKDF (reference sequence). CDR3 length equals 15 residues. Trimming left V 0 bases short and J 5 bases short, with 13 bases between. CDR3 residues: CATSREAGLRETQYF. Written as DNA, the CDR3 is TGTGCCACCAGCAGAGAGGCGGGCCTCAGGGAGACCCAGTACTTC.

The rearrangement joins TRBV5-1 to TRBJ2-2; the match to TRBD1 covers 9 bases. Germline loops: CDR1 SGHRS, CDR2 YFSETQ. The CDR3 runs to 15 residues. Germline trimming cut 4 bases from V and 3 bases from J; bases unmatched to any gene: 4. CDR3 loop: CASSEQGADTGELFF. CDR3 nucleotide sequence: TGCGCCAGCAGCGAACAGGGGGCTGACACCGGGGAGCTGTTTTTT.

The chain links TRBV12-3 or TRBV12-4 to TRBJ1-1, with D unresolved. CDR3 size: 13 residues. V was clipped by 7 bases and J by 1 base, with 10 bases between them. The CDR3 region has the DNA TGTGCCAGCACTAACCAGCGGAACACTGAAGCTTTCTTT. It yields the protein CASTNQRNTEAFF.

The CDR3 region is CAISGTGGSEAFF. CDR3 coding DNA: TGTGCCATCAGCGGGACAGGGGGGTCTGAAGCTTTCTTT. The V gene is TRBV10-3, the J gene TRBJ1-1, with 11 bases fitting TRBD1. From germline, CDR1 is ENHRY and CDR2 SYGVKD. V lost 6 bases to trimming and J lost 6 bases; unmatched junction nucleotides: 3. This CDR3 is 13 amino acids long.

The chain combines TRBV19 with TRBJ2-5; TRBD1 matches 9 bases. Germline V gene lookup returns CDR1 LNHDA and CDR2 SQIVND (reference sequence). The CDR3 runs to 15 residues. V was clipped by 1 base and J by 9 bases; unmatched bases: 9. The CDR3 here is CASSIGDREVEAQYF. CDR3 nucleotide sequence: TGTGCCAGTAGTATAGGGGACAGGGAGGTGGAGGCCCAGTACTTC. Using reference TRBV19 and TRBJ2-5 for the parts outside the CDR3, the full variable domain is DGGITQSPKYLFRKEGQNVTLSCEQNLNHDAMYWYRQDPGQGLRLIYYSQIVNDFQKGDIAEGYSVSREKKESFPLTVTSAQKNPTAFYLCASSIGDREVEAQYFGPGTRLLVL.

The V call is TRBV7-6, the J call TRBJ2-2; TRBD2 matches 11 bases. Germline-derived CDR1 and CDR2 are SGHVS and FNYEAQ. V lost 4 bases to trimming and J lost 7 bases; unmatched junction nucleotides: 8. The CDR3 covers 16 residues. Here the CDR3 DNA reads TGTGCCAGCAGCTCAACACTAGCGGGAGTGAGCGGGGAGCTGTTTTTT. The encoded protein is CASSSTLAGVSGELFF.

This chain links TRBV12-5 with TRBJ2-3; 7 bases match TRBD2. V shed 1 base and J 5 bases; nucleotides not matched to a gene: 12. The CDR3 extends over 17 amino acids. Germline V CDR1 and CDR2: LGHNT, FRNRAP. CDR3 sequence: CASGLASSGARLDTQYF. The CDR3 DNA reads TGTGCTAGTGGTTTGGCCTCTAGCGGAGCCCGACTAGATACGCAGTATTTT.

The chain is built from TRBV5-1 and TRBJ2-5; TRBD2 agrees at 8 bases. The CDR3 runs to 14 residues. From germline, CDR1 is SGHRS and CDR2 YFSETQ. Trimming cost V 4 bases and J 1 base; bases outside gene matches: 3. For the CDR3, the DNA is TGCGCCAGCAGCACAGGGACTAGCCAAGAGACCCAGTACTTC. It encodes CASSTGTSQETQYF. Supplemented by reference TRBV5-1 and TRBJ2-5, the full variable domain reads KAGVTQTPRYLIKTRGQQVTLSCSPISGHRSVSWYQQTPGQGLQFLFEYFSETQRNKGNFPGRFSGRQFSNSRSEMNVSTLELGDSALYLCASSTGTSQETQYFGPGTRLLVL.

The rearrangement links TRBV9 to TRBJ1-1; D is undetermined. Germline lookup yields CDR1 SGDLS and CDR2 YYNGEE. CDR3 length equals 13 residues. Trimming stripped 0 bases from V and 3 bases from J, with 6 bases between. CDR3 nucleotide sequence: TGTGCCAGCAGCGTAGTGCATGACACTGAAGCTTTCTTT. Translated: CASSVVHDTEAFF.

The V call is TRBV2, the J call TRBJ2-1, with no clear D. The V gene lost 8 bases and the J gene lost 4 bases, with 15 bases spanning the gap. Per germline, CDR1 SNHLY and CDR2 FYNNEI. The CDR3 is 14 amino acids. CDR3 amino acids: CASCLRILYNEQFF. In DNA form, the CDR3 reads TGTGCCAGCTGTCTACGGATATTATACAATGAGCAGTTCTTC.

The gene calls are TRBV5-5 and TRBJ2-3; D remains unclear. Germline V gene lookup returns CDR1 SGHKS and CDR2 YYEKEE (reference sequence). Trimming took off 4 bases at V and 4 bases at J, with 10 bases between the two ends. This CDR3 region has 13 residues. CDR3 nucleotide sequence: TGTGCCAGCAGCCTCCCCCCGGCAGATACGCAGTATTTT. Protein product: CASSLPPADTQYF.

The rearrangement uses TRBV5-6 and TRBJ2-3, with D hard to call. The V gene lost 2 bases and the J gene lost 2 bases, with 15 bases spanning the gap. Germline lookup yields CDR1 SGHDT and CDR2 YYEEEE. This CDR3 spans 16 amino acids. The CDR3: CASSFPPTGHTDTQYF. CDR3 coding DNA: TGTGCCAGCAGCTTCCCACCTACGGGTCACACAGATACGCAGTATTTT.

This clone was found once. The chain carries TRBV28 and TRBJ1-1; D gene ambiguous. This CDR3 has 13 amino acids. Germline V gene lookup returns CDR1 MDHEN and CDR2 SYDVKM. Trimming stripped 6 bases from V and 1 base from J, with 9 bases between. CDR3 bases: TGTGCCAGCAGGCCCGCAAAGAACACTGAAGCTTTCTTT. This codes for CASRPAKNTEAFF.

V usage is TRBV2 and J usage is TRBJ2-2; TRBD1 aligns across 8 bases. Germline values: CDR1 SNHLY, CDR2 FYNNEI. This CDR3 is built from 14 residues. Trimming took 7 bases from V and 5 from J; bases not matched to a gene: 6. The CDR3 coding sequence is TGTGCCAGCATCCCAGGGGGCGTAACCGGGGAGCTGTTTTTT. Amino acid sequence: CASIPGGVTGELFF.

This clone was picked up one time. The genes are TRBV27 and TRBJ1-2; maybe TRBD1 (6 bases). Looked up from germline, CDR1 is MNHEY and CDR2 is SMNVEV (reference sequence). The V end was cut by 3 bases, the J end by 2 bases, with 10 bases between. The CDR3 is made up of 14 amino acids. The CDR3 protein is CASSLSTGNYGYTF. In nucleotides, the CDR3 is TGTGCCAGCAGTTTGTCTACAGGGAACTATGGCTACACCTTC.

CDR3 sequence: CASSQDLDSYEQYF. DNA of the CDR3: TGCGCCAGCAGCCAAGACCTAGACTCCTACGAGCAGTACTTC. This sequence joins TRBV4-3 and TRBJ2-7; D uncertain. Germline V gene data show CDR1 as LGHNA and CDR2 as YSLEER. This CDR3 region has 14 residues. The germline V and J ends were trimmed by 0 bases and 0 bases, with 6 bases remaining between them.

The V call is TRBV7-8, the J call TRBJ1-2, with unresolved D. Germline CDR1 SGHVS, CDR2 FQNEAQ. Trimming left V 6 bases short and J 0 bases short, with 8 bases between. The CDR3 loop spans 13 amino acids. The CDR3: CASSQRANYGYTF. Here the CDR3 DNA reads TGTGCCAGCAGTCAAAGAGCTAACTATGGCTACACCTTC. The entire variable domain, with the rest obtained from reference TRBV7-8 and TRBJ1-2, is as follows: GAGVSQSPRYKVAKRGQDVALRCDPISGHVSLFWYQQALGQGPEFLTYFQNEAQLDKSGLPSDRFFAERPEGSVSTLKIQRTQQEDSAVYLCASSQRANYGYTFGSGTRLTVV.

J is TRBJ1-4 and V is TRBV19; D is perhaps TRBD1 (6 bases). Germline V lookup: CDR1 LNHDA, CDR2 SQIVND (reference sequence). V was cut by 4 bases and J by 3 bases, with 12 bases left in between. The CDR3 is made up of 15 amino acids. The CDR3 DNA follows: TGTGCCAGTAGTACACAACAGGGTCCTAATGAAAAACTGTTTTTT. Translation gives CASSTQQGPNEKLFF.

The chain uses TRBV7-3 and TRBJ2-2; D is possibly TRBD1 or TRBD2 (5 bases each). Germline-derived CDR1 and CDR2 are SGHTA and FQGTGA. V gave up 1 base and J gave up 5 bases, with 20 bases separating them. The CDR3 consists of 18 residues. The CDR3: CASSLSVGGQGRTGELFF. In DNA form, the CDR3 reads TGTGCCAGCAGCTTAAGTGTAGGAGGCCAGGGTCGTACCGGGGAGCTGTTTTTT.

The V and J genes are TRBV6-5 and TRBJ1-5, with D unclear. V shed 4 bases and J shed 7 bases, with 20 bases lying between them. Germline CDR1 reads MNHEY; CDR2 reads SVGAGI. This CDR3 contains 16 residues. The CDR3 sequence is CASSFERIMTTQPQHF. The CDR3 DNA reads TGTGCCAGCAGTTTTGAGAGAATCATGACCACCCAGCCCCAGCATTTT.

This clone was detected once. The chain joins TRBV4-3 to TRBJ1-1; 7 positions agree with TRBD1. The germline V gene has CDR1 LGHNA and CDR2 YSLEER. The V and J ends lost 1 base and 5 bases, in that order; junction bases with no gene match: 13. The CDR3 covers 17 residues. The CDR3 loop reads CASSQGRRAAGGTEAFF. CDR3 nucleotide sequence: TGCGCCAGCAGCCAAGGCAGACGTGCGGCAGGGGGGACTGAAGCTTTCTTT.

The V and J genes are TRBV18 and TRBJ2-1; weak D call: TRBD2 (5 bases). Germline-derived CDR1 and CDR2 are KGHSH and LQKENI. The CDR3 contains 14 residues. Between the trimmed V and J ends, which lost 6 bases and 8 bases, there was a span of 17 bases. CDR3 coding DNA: TGTGCCAGCTCGCTTCAATTTGAGGAGGATGAGCAGTTCTTC. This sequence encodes CASSLQFEEDEQFF.

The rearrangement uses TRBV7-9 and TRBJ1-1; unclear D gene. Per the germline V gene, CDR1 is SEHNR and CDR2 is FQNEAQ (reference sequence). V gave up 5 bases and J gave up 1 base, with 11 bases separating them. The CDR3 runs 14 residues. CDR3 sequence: CASSPRTENTEAFF. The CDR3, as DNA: TGTGCCAGCAGCCCAAGAACAGAGAACACTGAAGCTTTCTTT.

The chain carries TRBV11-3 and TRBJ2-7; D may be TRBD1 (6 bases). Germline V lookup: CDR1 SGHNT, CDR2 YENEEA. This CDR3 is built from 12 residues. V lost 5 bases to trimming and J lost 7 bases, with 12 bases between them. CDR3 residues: CASSLGTREQYF. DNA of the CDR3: TGTGCCAGCAGCCTGGGGACACGTGAGCAGTACTTC.

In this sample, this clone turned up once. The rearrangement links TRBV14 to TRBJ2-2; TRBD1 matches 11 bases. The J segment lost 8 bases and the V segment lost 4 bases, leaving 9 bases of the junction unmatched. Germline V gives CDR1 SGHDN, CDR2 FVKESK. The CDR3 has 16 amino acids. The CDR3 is CASSPTRDRGSGELFF. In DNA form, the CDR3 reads TGTGCCAGCAGCCCCACCCGGGACAGGGGGTCTGGGGAGCTGTTTTTT.

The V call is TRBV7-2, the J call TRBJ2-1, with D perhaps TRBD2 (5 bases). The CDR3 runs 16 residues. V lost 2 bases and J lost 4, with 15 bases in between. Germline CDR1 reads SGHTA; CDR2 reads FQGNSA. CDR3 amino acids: CASSLPGAARYNEQFF. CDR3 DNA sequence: TGTGCCAGCAGCTTACCCGGAGCGGCCAGGTACAATGAGCAGTTCTTC.